Following are 10 T cell receptor beta chains from one sample sequenced in a study of post-analysis software for immune sequencing data. Their recognized antigens are unknown. The library was made from cDNA and included unique molecular identifiers. A single record per CDR3 protein comes from TCRdb applying MiXCR to the PCR reads. The data contain approximately 660,000 distinct CDR3 sequences, roughly three fifths of them singletons. Study results and caveats: Patients had higher frequencies than controls of about five TRBV segments, including TRBV5-6, TRBV5-1 and TRBV20-1.

Sequencing was done on a sample of blood. The receptors shown here come from a girl aged 2-9 years with multiple sclerosis.

The chain is built from TRBV10-3 and TRBJ1-2, with 9 bases matching TRBD1. The length of the CDR3 is 13 residues. Germline loops: CDR1 ENHRY, CDR2 SYGVKD. J was trimmed by 4 bases and V by 6 bases; bases with no gene match: 3. CDR3 DNA sequence: TGTGCCATCAGGGGACAGGGATTCTATGGCTACACCTTC. Translating it yields CAIRGQGFYGYTF.

The chain joins TRBV7-9 to TRBJ1-6; D ambiguous. V lost 0 bases and J 9 bases, leaving 3 bases between the germline ends. The germline V gene encodes CDR1 SEHNR and CDR2 FQNEAQ (reference sequence). This CDR3 has 12 amino acids. The CDR3 loop is CASSLAGSPLHF. For the CDR3, the DNA is TGTGCCAGCAGCTTAGCAGGTTCACCCCTCCACTTT. Full variable domain (remainder filled in from reference TRBV7-9 and TRBJ1-6): DTGVSQNPRHKITKRGQNVTFRCDPISEHNRLYWYRQTLGQGPEFLTYFQNEAQLEKSRLLSDRFSAERPKGSFSTLEIQRTEQGDSAMYLCASSLAGSPLHFGNGTRLTVT.

This clonotype occurred a few times. The genes are TRBV4-1 and TRBJ2-1; TRBD2 matches at 11 bases. CDR3 length: 19 residues. With V trimmed by 0 bases and J by 5 bases, 12 bases remained unmatched. The germline gives CDR1 MGHRA, CDR2 YSYEKL. The CDR3 is CASSQDRASGRTEDNEQFF. CDR3 in DNA: TGCGCCAGCAGCCAAGATAGGGCTAGCGGGAGGACCGAGGACAATGAGCAGTTCTTC.

The rearrangement uses TRBV20-1 and TRBJ2-5; D may be TRBD2 (6 bases). CDR1 and CDR2 from the germline V gene are DFQATT and SNEGSKA (reference sequence). This CDR3 region has 13 residues. V shed 6 bases and J shed 5 bases, with 16 bases lying between them. CDR3 nucleotide sequence: TGCAGTGCGGAGGGGACTGAGCGCGAGACCCAGTACTTC. Its protein product is CSAEGTERETQYF.

The chain uses TRBV29-1 and TRBJ2-2; 13 bases agree with TRBD2. With 7 bases clipped from V and 4 bases from J, the junction kept 6 bases outside the gene matches. In germline, CDR1 is SQVTM, CDR2 ANQGSEA. The CDR3 totals 15 residues. CDR3 sequence reads: CSARTSGGGTGELFF. CDR3 coding DNA: TGCAGCGCCCGGACTAGCGGGGGTGGCACCGGGGAGCTGTTTTTT.

The chain recombines TRBV27 with TRBJ2-3, with 9 bases matching TRBD2. The J segment lost 5 bases and the V segment lost 10 bases, leaving 7 bases of the junction unmatched. The germline V gene encodes CDR1 MNHEY and CDR2 SMNVEV (reference sequence). The CDR3 has 13 amino acids. CDR3 sequence reads: CANLAGVGDTQYF. Written as DNA, the CDR3 is TGTGCCAACTTAGCGGGAGTGGGAGATACGCAGTATTTT.

V usage is TRBV5-1 and J usage is TRBJ2-1; the match to TRBD1 covers 8 bases. The ends lost 3 bases at V and 3 bases at J; junction bases unmatched: 5. The CDR3 has 15 residues. CDR1 is SGHRS and CDR2 is YFSETQ in the germline V gene. This CDR3 reads CASSSRTGFYNEQFF. CDR3 DNA sequence: TGCGCCAGCAGCTCTCGGACAGGGTTCTACAATGAGCAGTTCTTC.

This clonotype was detected only a few times. This chain joins TRBV6-2 or TRBV6-3 and TRBJ1-2; D is ambiguous. Trimming removed 2 bases at V and 3 bases at J, with 10 bases between. The CDR3 contains 14 residues. Germline V gene lookup returns CDR1 MNHEY and CDR2 SVGEGT. The DNA for the CDR3 is TGTGCCAGCAGTTACCGGGTTGTGGACTATGGCTACACCTTC. This gives the protein CASSYRVVDYGYTF.

The V call is TRBV6-5, the J call TRBJ2-1; 9 bases are a match to TRBD2. The CDR3 loop spans 17 amino acids. V shed 4 bases, J shed 5 bases, and the junction held 12 bases outside the gene matches. Germline CDR1 reads MNHEY; CDR2 reads SVGAGI. The DNA for the CDR3 is TGTGCCAGCAGTTTCTCGTTTAGCGGGGGCCGCAACAATGAGCAGTTCTTC. Amino acid sequence: CASSFSFSGGRNNEQFF.

This clonotype was detected a few times. V usage is TRBV7-9 and J usage is TRBJ2-1; tentative D call: TRBD1 (5 bases). V dropped 1 base and J dropped 8 bases, with 15 bases sitting between them. CDR1 SEHNR and CDR2 FQNEAQ come from the germline V gene (reference sequence). This CDR3 spans 15 amino acids. CDR3 bases: TGTGCCAGCAGCTTAGTATCATCAGGGAACCATGAGCAGTTCTTC. This encodes CASSLVSSGNHEQFF.